This TCR beta chain was captured in a study of PD-1 blockade in classical Hodgkin lymphoma. Notes on the study in general: The repertoire differences lack a defined cause, possibly disease activity or prior therapy. Before treatment, complete responders showed about the same diversity as newly diagnosed patients. Baseline TCR diversity was reportedly lower in newly diagnosed patients than healthy donors. Initiation of nivolumab under 1 year after ASCT led to exclusion of patients.

Germline-derived CDR1 and CDR2 are MGHRA and YSYEKL. V lost 3 bases to trimming and J lost 1 base; unmatched junction nucleotides: 21. The CDR3 loop spans 21 amino acids. This clone is a singleton in its sample. Its specificity is unknown. All patients relapsed after autologous stem cell transplantation, and brentuximab vedotin exposure varied. Here immunoSEQ multiplex PCR was the method, and the copy in TCRdb shows in-frame clones only, minus some. The table records roughly 15,000 clones, over 80% of them present only once. The TCR sequence derives from a human donor with classical Hodgkin lymphoma. The rearrangement links TRBV4-1 to TRBJ2-5, with TRBD2 matching 9 bases. The sequences come from peripheral blood mononuclear cells (PBMCs), collected at baseline. This chain's CDR3 is CASSQISPGPWSGGSQETQYF. In DNA form, the CDR3 reads TGCGCCAGCAGCCAGATTTCACCAGGCCCCTGGAGCGGGGGGTCCCAAGAGACCCAGTACTTC.